The 14 T cell receptor beta chains below come from one sample, sequenced in a study of T cell repertoires in cytomegalovirus infection. The antigens of these receptors remain unknown. From the reads, TCRdb called clonotypes with MiXCR, one entry per CDR3 protein. The sample lists hundreds of thousands of distinct CDR3 sequences, approximately 31% occurring once. The sample consisted of cultured CD8+ T cells from PBMCs, taken from culture after CMV antigen stimulation. The receptors come from a human donor in good health (CMV status not recorded). Some clones in this sample may be carry-over from other donors' samples.

V is TRBV11-1 and J is TRBJ2-3, with 9 nucleotides matching TRBD1. With V trimmed by 2 bases and J by 6 bases, 9 bases remained unmatched. CDR1 and CDR2 from the germline V gene are SGHAT and FQDESV (reference sequence). CDR3 length equals 16 residues. CDR3 residues: CASSLTRDRATDTQYF. The DNA of the CDR3 is TGTGCCAGCAGCTTAACTCGGGACAGGGCGACCGATACGCAGTATTTT.

This chain joins TRBV7-3 and TRBJ2-5; 7 nucleotides align to TRBD1. Unmatched junction bases numbered 8, after V lost 5 bases and J lost 5 bases. CDR1 is SGHTA and CDR2 is FQGTGA in the germline V gene. The CDR3 contains 14 residues. The CDR3 DNA reads TGTGCCAGCAGCCCTTACAGGGGAGCGGAGACCCAGTACTTC. It is translated as CASSPYRGAETQYF.

The chain links TRBV5-5 to TRBJ2-7; tentative D call: TRBD1 (6 bases). In germline, CDR1 is SGHKS, CDR2 YYEKEE (reference sequence). Trimming shortened V by 4 bases and J by 5 bases, and 16 bases separated the two germline ends. The CDR3 consists of 14 residues. The CDR3: CASSVDRWVDEQYV. The CDR3 DNA reads TGTGCCAGCAGCGTCGACAGGTGGGTCGACGAGCAGTACGTC.

The chain recombines TRBV9 with TRBJ1-5, with a tentative D call TRBD1 (6 bases). CDR3 length equals 15 residues. The germline V gene encodes CDR1 SGDLS and CDR2 YYNGEE. V shed 2 bases and J shed 3 bases, with 12 bases lying between them. CDR3 loop: CASSVAGVNNQPQHF. The DNA for the CDR3 is TGTGCCAGCAGCGTGGCAGGGGTTAACAATCAGCCCCAGCATTTT. Full variable domain (missing parts from reference TRBV9 and TRBJ1-5): DSGVTQTPKHLITATGQRVTLRCSPRSGDLSVYWYQQSLDQGLQFLIQYYNGEERAKGNILERFSAQQFPDLHSELNLSSLELGDSALYFCASSVAGVNNQPQHFGDGTRLSIL.

J is TRBJ1-5 and V is TRBV27; maybe TRBD1 (6 bases). The germline V gene has CDR1 MNHEY and CDR2 SMNVEV (reference sequence). The CDR3 is made up of 16 amino acids. V gave up 4 bases and J gave up 0 bases, with 13 bases separating them. The CDR3 is CASSSGAWGSNQPQHF. The DNA of the CDR3 is TGTGCCAGCAGTTCAGGGGCATGGGGTAGCAATCAGCCCCAGCATTTT.

This clonotype appeared a few times. The chain has TRBV29-1 and TRBJ2-5, with a possible D match to TRBD1 (6 bases). The length of the CDR3 is 13 residues. From germline, CDR1 is SQVTM and CDR2 ANQGSEA. The V end was cut by 4 bases, the J end by 2 bases, with 11 bases between. The CDR3 reads CSVGWGQQETQYF. The CDR3 DNA is TGCAGCGTTGGGTGGGGGCAGCAAGAGACCCAGTACTTC.

The genes are TRBV27 and TRBJ2-7, with D possibly TRBD1 on 7 matching bases. Trimming removed 6 bases at V and 3 bases at J, with 15 bases between. This CDR3 region has 14 residues. Looked up from germline, CDR1 is MNHEY and CDR2 is SMNVEV (reference sequence). CDR3 sequence: CASSFDRDFYEQYF. The CDR3, as DNA: TGTGCCAGCAGCTTTGACAGGGACTTCTACGAGCAGTACTTC.

This clonotype was observed a handful of times. The J gene is TRBJ2-5, the V gene TRBV29-1; D is undetermined. Germline loops: CDR1 SQVTM, CDR2 ANQGSEA. The CDR3 consists of 13 residues. V was shortened by 1 base and J by 0 bases, with 6 bases between the two germline ends. CDR3 residues: CSVEVYNQETQYF. As DNA, the CDR3 is TGCAGCGTTGAAGTTTACAACCAAGAGACCCAGTACTTC.

This clonotype has a count of ten or more. The chain has TRBV12-3 or TRBV12-4 and TRBJ2-5; 11 bases line up with TRBD2. CDR3 length equals 16 residues. Trimming at V came to 6 bases and at J to 2 bases, leaving 8 bases not matched to a gene. CDR3 nucleotide sequence: TGTGCCAGCAGGCCGGGGGTAGCGGGGGGGCAAGAGACCCAGTACTTC. The encoded protein is CASRPGVAGGQETQYF.

This clonotype is a singleton in its sample. J is TRBJ2-3 and V is TRBV7-3; D remains unclear. The CDR3 contains 14 residues. The V gene lost 2 bases and the J gene lost 5 bases, with 11 bases spanning the gap. CDR1 and CDR2 (germline): SGHTA, FQGTGA. The CDR3 region is CASSLGPGRDTQYF. CDR3 coding DNA: TGTGCCAGCAGCTTAGGTCCTGGACGAGATACGCAGTATTTT.

The chain combines TRBV27 with TRBJ2-5; unclear D gene. CDR1 MNHEY and CDR2 SMNVEV come from the germline V gene (reference sequence). The CDR3 runs 12 residues. V was cut by 8 bases and J by 4 bases, with 11 bases left in between. CDR3 coding DNA: TGTGCCAGCGGGCCGACGGGAGAGACCCAGTACTTC. It translates to CASGPTGETQYF.

This clonotype was counted many times. The J gene is TRBJ2-4, the V gene TRBV7-2, with TRBD2 matching 13 bases. V trimming: 5 bases; J trimming: 12 bases; junction bases outside the gene matches: 7. The germline V gene has CDR1 SGHTA and CDR2 FQGNSA. The length of the CDR3 is 14 residues. The CDR3 nucleotides read TGTGCCAGCAGCCCCCGACTAGCGGGGGGCCCTCAGTACTTC. Encoded protein: CASSPRLAGGPQYF.

This clonotype has only a few counts. The chain uses TRBV15 and TRBJ2-3; 7 nucleotides agree with TRBD1. V was clipped by 4 bases and J by 5 bases; unmatched bases: 3. The length of the CDR3 is 13 residues. Germline values: CDR1 LNHNV, CDR2 YYDKDF (reference sequence). In nucleotides, the CDR3 is TGTGCCACCAGCAACTCAGGGGGAGATACGCAGTATTTT. Translation gives CATSNSGGDTQYF.

Note on this clonotype: A read error may produce the germline difference seen at one junction end. The V gene is TRBV11-3, the J gene TRBJ2-2; D possibly corresponds to TRBD2 (6 bases). Germline V CDR1 and CDR2: SGHNT, YENEEA. CDR3 size: 15 residues. This chain's CDR3 is CANSPGLLATGELFF. CDR3 nucleotide sequence: TGTGCCAACAGCCCCGGACTATTGGCCACCGGGGAGCTGTTTTTT. The full variable domain, with the rest looked up from reference TRBV11-3 and TRBJ2-2, is EAGVVQSPRYKIIEKKQPVAFWCNPISGHNTLYWYLQNLGQGPELLIRYENEEAVDDSQLPKDRFSAERLKGVDSTLKIQPAELGDSAVYLCANSPGLLATGELFFGEGSRLTVL.